This T cell receptor beta chain was recovered during a study of T cells after yellow fever vaccination. Germline assignment: CDR1 DFQATT and CDR2 SNEGSKA (reference sequence). Trimming stripped 6 bases from V and 4 bases from J, with 19 bases between. CDR3 length: 15 residues. Each CDR3 protein gets one entry after TCRdb re-called the 5' RACE reads with MiXCR. The table records just under 85,000 distinct CDR3 sequences, about 14% of them present only once. This clonotype was sampled from a man younger than 35 who received the YFV17D yellow fever vaccine. The starting material was CD8+ T cells not binding an NS4B(214-222) dextramer, sorted from PBMCs, obtained roughly 23 days after the first yellow fever vaccination. This chain uses TRBV20-1 with TRBJ1-5; tentative D call: TRBD1 (6 bases). The CDR3 reads CSAALITGLNQPQHF. In DNA form, the CDR3 reads TGCAGTGCCGCGCTCATTACAGGGTTAAATCAGCCCCAGCATTTT.